One and the same sample provided the 11 T cell receptor beta chains below, sequenced in a study of T cell repertoires in cytomegalovirus infection. TCRdb analysed the reads with MiXCR anew, one entry per CDR3 protein. The profile shows 200,000 or so distinct CDR3 sequences, 28% of them singletons. Sequencing input: PBMCs. The receptors come from a human donor in good health (CMV status not recorded). Some clones in this sample may be carry-over from other donors' samples.

This clonotype was detected many times. This chain uses TRBV7-2 with TRBJ1-2, with 7 nucleotides matching TRBD1. Trimming at V came to 6 bases and at J to 0 bases, leaving 13 bases not matched to a gene. The CDR3 has 17 residues. Germline values: CDR1 SGHTA, CDR2 FQGNSA. The DNA for the CDR3 is TGTGCCAGCAGTTTGACGGACCGGGACAGCACTAACTATGGCTACACCTTC. Its translation: CASSLTDRDSTNYGYTF.

The chain links TRBV7-2 to TRBJ2-5; the match to TRBD1 covers 7 bases. The CDR3 runs to 15 residues. J lost 5 bases, V lost 5 bases, and 11 bases had no gene match. Germline V lookup: CDR1 SGHTA, CDR2 FQGNSA. The CDR3 nucleotides are TGTGCCAGCAGCCCCCAAGGGACAGAGCCGGAGACCCAGTACTTC. Translating gives CASSPQGTEPETQYF.

This clonotype was found once. The rearrangement joins TRBV5-1 to TRBJ1-1, with D tentatively TRBD1 (5 bases). The CDR3 is 17 residues long. Germline CDR1 is SGHRS and CDR2 is YFSETQ. V gave up 0 bases and J gave up 0 bases, with 15 bases separating them. CDR3 DNA: TGCGCCAGCAGCTTGGAGGGGATACCTACCTTGAACACTGAAGCTTTCTTT. This gives the protein CASSLEGIPTLNTEAFF.

This clonotype has only a few counts. The chain links TRBV7-6 to TRBJ2-1; 10 bases are a match to TRBD2. Trimming cost V 5 bases and J 2 bases; bases outside gene matches: 6. CDR1 is SGHVS, CDR2 FNYEAQ, per germline. The CDR3 extends over 16 amino acids. CDR3 sequence (DNA): TGTGCCAGCAGCGTCGGGACTAGCGACACCTACAATGAGCAGTTCTTC. It codes for CASSVGTSDTYNEQFF.

The chain combines TRBV4-3 with TRBJ1-4; possible D gene TRBD1, 6 bases. Germline CDR1 LGHNA, CDR2 YSLEER. Trimming took 1 base from V and 5 from J, leaving 14 bases between them. The CDR3 is made up of 16 amino acids. CDR3 sequence reads: CASSQVKTGENEKLFF. The CDR3 nucleotides read TGCGCCAGCAGCCAAGTAAAGACAGGAGAAAATGAAAAACTGTTTTTT.

The chain couples TRBV6-2 or TRBV6-3 to TRBJ1-4, with D possibly matching TRBD1 (5 bases). Trimming stripped 8 bases from V and 1 base from J, with 26 bases between. The CDR3 loop spans 19 amino acids. The V gene's germline CDR1 is MNHEY and CDR2 SVGEGT. The CDR3 here is CASGRIGTDISGTNEKLFF. The CDR3 region has the DNA TGTGCCAGCGGACGGATCGGGACCGATATATCCGGAACTAATGAAAAACTGTTTTTT.

This clonotype turned up a few times. This sequence joins TRBV4-1 and TRBJ1-2, with unresolved D. Germline CDR1 MGHRA, CDR2 YSYEKL. The CDR3 totals 15 residues. V was clipped by 0 bases and J by 2 bases, with 10 bases between them. The DNA for the CDR3 is TGCGCCAGCAGCCAAGATCCCCCGGACAACTATGGCTACACCTTC. Amino acid sequence: CASSQDPPDNYGYTF.

V and J are TRBV5-1 and TRBJ2-1; maybe TRBD1 (5 bases). V was cut by 2 bases and J by 8 bases, with 5 bases left in between. CDR3 length equals 11 residues. Germline V gene lookup returns CDR1 SGHRS and CDR2 YFSETQ. CDR3 nucleotide sequence: TGCGCCAGCAGCTTACAGGATGAGCAGTTCTTC. Translation gives CASSLQDEQFF.

The DNA of the CDR3 is TGTGCCAGCAGCGTCGGGACTAGCGGGTGGGTCGATGAGCAGTTCTTC. It codes for CASSVGTSGWVDEQFF. This chain joins TRBV2 and TRBJ2-1; 12 bases match TRBD2. The V gene's germline CDR1 is SNHLY and CDR2 FYNNEI. The V gene end was trimmed by 6 bases and the J gene end by 8 bases; junction bases not matched to a gene: 11. This CDR3 is built from 16 residues.

This clonotype turned up a few times. This rearrangement joins TRBV7-2 to TRBJ2-1, with a weak D call TRBD2 (5 bases). Trimming shortened V by 0 bases and J by 12 bases, and 9 bases separated the two germline ends. The germline V gene encodes CDR1 SGHTA and CDR2 FQGNSA. The CDR3 is made up of 12 amino acids. The CDR3 DNA reads TGTGCCAGCAGCTTAGCGGACTCCGGGCAGTTCTTC. Encoded protein: CASSLADSGQFF.

This clonotype came up a few times. The chain links TRBV7-3 to TRBJ1-1; unclear D gene. The CDR3 consists of 14 residues. Germline CDR1 reads SGHTA; CDR2 reads FQGTGA. Trimming pared 5 bases from V and 6 bases from J, leaving 16 bases between. The CDR3 sequence: CASSRSSGESEAFF. The CDR3 DNA follows: TGTGCCAGCAGCCGAAGCTCCGGGGAGTCTGAAGCTTTCTTT.